This TCR beta chain emerged from a study of blood T cell repertoires in COVID-19 (dated by TCRdb to 2019 to 2021). About the investigation overall: Samples covering the acute and convalescent phases of COVID-19 were provided by collaborators in the United States, Italy and Spain. Where HLA class I and class II types were available, the types were taken from metadata supplied by the sample provider, not from assay-based typing. The samples were drawn from two sources: the first 160 participants of the ongoing ImmuneRACE study, and 1,254 subjects contributed by 6 global collaborators. The repertoires were released in a freely available public database intended as a resource for research on the immune response to SARS-CoV-2. The material from the prospective study consisted of cDNA or gDNA derived from T cells, B-cell-depleted T cells, or PBMCs. Subjects who had been exposed to COVID-19, were actively infected with it, or had recovered from it provided the deeply sampled blood TCRbeta repertoires that made up the dataset. Nearly every sample came with metadata listing a de-identified subject ID, COVID-19 status, age in years and sex. The paper as a whole reports these results and caveats: The quantity of clinical and demographic metadata differed by source and by participant and was supplied without curation.

The immunoSEQ Assay, a bias-controlled multiplex PCR, was used to amplify TCRbeta CDR3 regions from genomic DNA. The paper's processing steps were these. The number of nucleated cells in each sample was estimated by amplification of reference gene primers within the assay. Sequence reads were collapsed and filtered to measure the absolute abundance of every unique TCRbeta CDR3 rearrangement. For each sample, productive Simpson clonality was calculated as the square root of Simpson's diversity index over productive rearrangements. Imported from immuneACCESS, the table was reduced by TCRdb to in-frame sequences with V and J called. These copies leave out some clones; in studies compared against another copy, an unresolved V gene accounts for under half, and the cause of the remainder is not known. Clone size and the V and J calls come from that table; the DNA yielded D and trimming. The sample includes roughly 410,000 clones, with 80% to 90% observed a single time. The top ten clones comprise about 2% of the sample.

One collaborating source in Seattle enrolled patients while the patients were actively infected and followed the patients over time throughout the course of disease. Collaborating institutions collected whole blood in K2EDTA tubes following their own protocols. For TCRbeta analysis, collaborator samples were shipped as frozen whole blood, as isolated PBMCs, or as DNA extracted from either sample type. Note on this clone: What antigen it recognizes has not been identified. No base quality information exists; no much larger clone differs at one position.

Cut back by 0 bases and 8 bases, the V and J ends lie 22 bases apart. The CDR3 has 16 amino acids, counting the end cysteine and phenylalanine. Only the CDR3 portion is preserved as DNA: 48 bases, with reading frame beginning at the first base. CDR1 and CDR2 are read off the germline V gene (reference sequence) as GTSNPN and SVGIG. The clonotype originates from a woman aged 60 to 75 with COVID-19, enrolled during active disease. The chain joins TRBV30 to TRBJ1-2; the D segment could be TRBD1, given 6 matching bases. The specimen was peripheral blood. The CDR3 region has the sequence CAWSVLVTMGTKGYTF. At the DNA level, the sequence is TGTGCCTGGAGTGTACTGGTCACTATGGGGACAAAAGGCTACACCTTC.